These T cell receptor beta chains were read from a single sample in a study of T cells in Graves' hyperthyroidism and ophthalmopathy. TCRdb reanalysed the multiplex PCR reads using MiXCR and keeps one entry per CDR3 protein. The table records hundreds of thousands of distinct CDR3 sequences, around 15% of them present only once. The sample consisted of blood. These receptors all come from a young woman with Graves' hyperthyroidism. Both conserved end residues are part of each CDR3. Fields, in order: J gene, clone size, D gene, V gene, CDR3 DNA, CDR3 protein. D genes are given only for firm matches. Only some rows state a clone size, as once, few, many or a class for expanded clones.

TRBJ2-5 . . TRBV19 TGTGCCAGTAGTATATATGGAATGCAAGAGACCCAGTACTTC CASSIYGMQETQYF
TRBJ1-1 many TRBD1 TRBV20-1 TGCAGTGCACCGGACAGGGGGAACACTGAAGCTTTCTTT CSAPDRGNTEAFF
TRBJ2-1 . TRBD2 TRBV7-9 TGTGCCAGCAGTGCTAGCGGGAATCTCCACGAGCAGTTCTTC CASSASGNLHEQFF
TRBJ2-3 . TRBD1 TRBV6-1 TGTGCCAGCAGTGCAGGGGGCGGTCAGACAGATACGCAGTATTTT CASSAGGGQTDTQYF
TRBJ2-3 few . TRBV9 TGTGCCAGCAGCGTAGAGGGCGGTTCCGGAGATACGCAGTATTTT CASSVEGGSGDTQYF
TRBJ2-1 many . TRBV7-9 TGTGCCAGCAGCTTAGGGAGGGGACAGACTTACAATGAGCAGTTCTTC CASSLGRGQTYNEQFF
TRBJ2-1 many TRBD2 TRBV29-1 TGCAGCGTTGATTCGCAGCGGGAGTACAATGAGCAGTTCTTC CSVDSQREYNEQFF
TRBJ2-1 many . TRBV3-1 TGTGCCAGCAGCCAAGGAGCGGGCCGCGGGTACAATGAGCAGTTCTTC CASSQGAGRGYNEQFF
TRBJ1-1 many TRBD1 TRBV3-1 TGTGCCAGCAGCCTCCGGGACAGGGGTGGCACTGAAGCTTTCTTT CASSLRDRGGTEAFF
TRBJ1-5 once . TRBV4-1 TGCGCCAGCAGCCAACTCCTAGGCGGACTTAGCAATCAGCCCCAGCATTTT CASSQLLGGLSNQPQHF
TRBJ2-2 . . TRBV27 TGTGCCAGCACCCAAGGGACCGGGGAGCTGTTTTTT CASTQGTGELFF
TRBJ1-5 few . TRBV5-6 TGTGCCAGCAGCGCGCGAGGTCAGCCCCAGCATTTT CASSARGQPQHF
TRBJ2-2 few TRBD1 TRBV2 TGTGCCAGCAATCGGGACAGGGGGGCCGGGGAGCTGTTTTTT CASNRDRGAGELFF
TRBJ2-7 few . TRBV7-3 TGTGCCAGCAGCTTAACTGGGGACCTTCTACGGGAGCAGTACTTC CASSLTGDLLREQYF
TRBJ2-1 few TRBD1 TRBV7-9 TGTGCCAGCAGCATAACGACAGGGGGCTATGATGAGCAGTTCTTC CASSITTGGYDEQFF
TRBJ2-1 many . TRBV20-1 TGCAGTGCTGATAAGGGCAATGAGCAGTTCTTC CSADKGNEQFF
TRBJ1-1 many . TRBV3-1 TGTGCCAGCAGCCTAAGGGCCATAAGGGCTGAAGCTTTCTTT CASSLRAIRAEAFF
TRBJ2-7 many . TRBV7-8 TGTGCCAGCAGCCCCCAGATGGTCAGGCCCCACGAGCAGTACTTC CASSPQMVRPHEQYF